Listed below are T cell receptor beta chains from one sample, sequenced in a study of response to subunit inactivated influenza vaccine. Using its own MiXCR run on the RT-PCR reads, TCRdb lists one record per CDR3 protein. Here the sample spans hundreds of thousands of distinct CDR3 sequences, 14% being singletons. The sequenced sample was PBMCs from blood, obtained about 14 days before vaccination. The receptors here all came from a man aged 50 or older who received an inactivated influenza vaccine. Both conserved end residues are part of each CDR3. A D gene is named only where the DNA matches it firmly. The size entry is marked missing in some rows and otherwise reads once, few, many or a size class.

d_call,cdr3_length,v_call,j_call,clone_size,cdr3_aa,cdr3_nt
NA,13,TRBV7-8,TRBJ1-5,NA,CASSFGGHQPQHF,TGTGCCAGCAGCTTCGGGGGGCATCAGCCCCAGCATTTT
NA,14,TRBV7-8,TRBJ1-2,few,CASSPNRAPYGYTF,TGTGCCAGCAGCCCCAACCGGGCCCCCTATGGCTACACCTTC
NA,13,TRBV7-2,TRBJ2-4,NA,CASSTGLKNIQYF,TGTGCCAGCAGCACGGGACTCAAAAACATTCAGTACTTC
TRBD1,15,TRBV2,TRBJ2-1,NA,CASSVWDRGPDEQFF,TGTGCCAGCAGTGTTTGGGACAGGGGGCCCGATGAGCAGTTCTTC
NA,13,TRBV28,TRBJ1-5,NA,CGVEEELGQPQHF,TGTGGGGTCGAGGAAGAGTTAGGTCAGCCCCAGCATTTT
NA,14,TRBV24-1,TRBJ1-5,NA,CATSVGNGLEPQHF,TGTGCCACCAGTGTCGGTAACGGGCTGGAACCCCAGCATTTT
NA,15,TRBV6-2/TRBV6-3,TRBJ2-5,many,CASSYSGAYQETQYF,TGTGCCAGCAGTTACTCGGGGGCGTACCAAGAGACCCAGTACTTC
TRBD2,16,TRBV20-1,TRBJ2-5,NA,CSARQGLAGGQETQYF,TGCAGTGCTCGTCAAGGACTAGCGGGGGGTCAAGAGACCCAGTACTTC
NA,15,TRBV4-1,TRBJ2-7,NA,CASSQETGMTYEQYF,TGCGCCAGCAGCCAAGAAACCGGAATGACTTACGAGCAGTACTTC
TRBD1,18,TRBV9,TRBJ2-3,few,CASSVATLTGGRTDTQYF,TGTGCCAGCAGCGTAGCTACTCTCACAGGGGGCCGCACAGATACGCAGTATTTT
TRBD2,15,TRBV12-3/TRBV12-4,TRBJ2-1,many,CASSLEGSGGNEQFF,TGTGCCAGCAGTTTAGAGGGGAGCGGGGGCAATGAGCAGTTCTTC
NA,15,TRBV12-3/TRBV12-4,TRBJ2-5,few,CASSLFGSSEETQYF,TGTGCCAGCAGTTTGTTCGGGAGTAGCGAGGAGACCCAGTACTTC
TRBD2,14,TRBV7-2,TRBJ2-5,few,CASSSTSGAGTQYF,TGTGCCAGCAGCTCGACTAGCGGGGCTGGGACCCAGTACTTC
TRBD2,17,TRBV12-3/TRBV12-4,TRBJ2-3,few,CASSPLLSGRETNTQYF,TGTGCCAGCAGCCCCCTTCTGAGCGGGAGGGAGACAAATACGCAGTATTTT
TRBD1,14,TRBV5-4,TRBJ1-6,NA,CASSRGQAGSPLHF,TGTGCCAGCAGCAGGGGACAGGCGGGTTCACCCCTCCACTTT
NA,13,TRBV27,TRBJ2-7,NA,CASSVGLLGEQYF,TGTGCCAGCAGTGTGGGACTGCTAGGGGAGCAGTACTTC
NA,14,TRBV9,TRBJ2-1,few,CASSVGVSSDEQFF,TGTGCCAGCAGCGTGGGAGTGTCGTCAGATGAGCAGTTCTTC
TRBD1,15,TRBV6-5,TRBJ1-2,NA,CASSYPTDRGYGYTF,TGTGCCAGCAGTTACCCCACCGACAGGGGTTATGGCTACACCTTC
TRBD1,14,TRBV12-3/TRBV12-4,TRBJ2-1,NA,CASKPGTGYHEQFF,TGTGCCAGCAAACCCGGGACAGGGTATCATGAGCAGTTCTTC
NA,16,TRBV20-1,TRBJ1-5,many,CSARDDGRALTQPQHF,TGCAGTGCTAGAGATGACGGCAGGGCCTTGACTCAGCCCCAGCATTTT
TRBD1,17,TRBV27,TRBJ2-2,NA,CASSRESGQTNTGELFF,TGTGCCAGCAGTAGGGAGTCGGGACAGACGAACACCGGGGAGCTGTTTTTT
NA,11,TRBV10-3,TRBJ2-1,NA,CAVEAGNEQFF,TGTGCCGTGGAGGCAGGGAATGAGCAGTTCTTC
TRBD1,15,TRBV5-1,TRBJ2-2,many,CASSLRDRGTGELFF,TGCGCCAGCAGCTTGAGGGACAGGGGGACCGGGGAGCTGTTTTTT
NA,16,TRBV18,TRBJ2-1,many,CASSPGLLSSYNEQFF,TGTGCCAGCTCACCAGGTCTCCTAAGCTCCTACAATGAGCAGTTCTTC
NA,16,TRBV20-1,TRBJ2-2,NA,CSARPLRQGRSGELFF,TGCAGTGCCAGGCCTCTCCGGCAGGGGCGGAGCGGGGAGCTGTTTTTT
TRBD1,13,TRBV20-1,TRBJ2-3,NA,CSAIGQGRDTQYF,TGCAGTGCTATAGGACAGGGGCGGGATACGCAGTATTTT
TRBD1,16,TRBV5-1,TRBJ2-1,few,CASSFGTGDLGNEQFF,TGCGCCAGCAGCTTTGGGACAGGGGATCTGGGGAATGAGCAGTTCTTC
TRBD2,18,TRBV2,TRBJ2-5,NA,CACCLGSSSGGLVGTQYF,TGTGCCTGCTGCCTCGGTTCGTCTAGCGGGGGTCTGGTGGGGACCCAGTACTTC
TRBD2,18,TRBV9,TRBJ2-1,NA,CASSARPLTSGGPNEQFF,TGTGCCAGCAGCGCCCGACCACTGACTAGCGGGGGTCCAAATGAGCAGTTCTTC
NA,15,TRBV20-1,TRBJ2-1,many,CSAPEAGSAYNEQFF,TGCAGTGCTCCAGAAGCAGGGTCGGCCTACAATGAGCAGTTCTTC
NA,15,TRBV7-2,TRBJ2-5,many,CASSLGGHFQETQYF,TGTGCCAGCAGCTTAGGGGGACATTTCCAAGAGACCCAGTACTTC
TRBD1,15,TRBV20-1,TRBJ2-5,NA,CSAEDREIAEETQYF,TGCAGTGCTGAAGACAGGGAGATAGCCGAAGAGACCCAGTACTTC
NA,14,TRBV12-3/TRBV12-4,TRBJ1-2,NA,CASSFDSSNYGYTF,TGTGCCAGCAGTTTCGACAGTTCTAACTATGGCTACACCTTC
TRBD1,18,TRBV7-6,TRBJ2-1,NA,CASSLGGTGVGVYNEQFF,TGTGCCAGCAGCTTAGGGGGGACAGGGGTAGGGGTATACAATGAGCAGTTCTTC
NA,13,TRBV20-1,TRBJ2-5,many,CSARGTTQETQYF,TGCAGTGCTAGGGGGACCACGCAAGAGACCCAGTACTTC